Sequencing of this T cell receptor beta chain was carried out in a study of control samples from healthy donors and cancer patients. Produced via immunoSEQ multiplex PCR; TCRdb's table is partial and in-frame only. The sample consists of fewer than 500,000 clones, over 75% of them appearing once. There are 13 residues in the CDR3. Germline values: CDR1 SEHNR, CDR2 FQNEAQ (reference sequence). Trimming left V 1 base short and J 6 bases short, with 7 bases between. The V and J genes are TRBV7-9 and TRBJ1-5; D uncertain. Input material: PBMCs. This TCR was sampled from a man between 35 and 55 years old with head and neck cancer. This chain's CDR3 is CASSLVLGQPQHF. In nucleotides, the CDR3 is TGTGCCAGCAGCTTAGTGTTGGGTCAGCCCCAGCATTTT.